Below are 21 T cell receptor beta chains sequenced from a single sample in a study of blood T cell repertoires in COVID-19. The method was immunoSEQ multiplex PCR; TCRdb's version includes in-frame clones alone and lacks a portion of them. The sample lists about 400,000 clones, about 90% seen once, with 1.5% to 2% in the top ten. Sequenced: PBMCs or T cells enriched from blood (not recorded which). The origin of the receptors is a woman in her twenties or thirties who had recovered from COVID-19.

This clone was counted a few times. The chain joins TRBV5-4 to TRBJ1-3; D is possibly TRBD1 (6 bases). This CDR3 is built from 15 residues. V was pared by 2 bases and J by 1 base, with 10 bases between. In germline, CDR1 is SGHNT, CDR2 YYREEE (reference sequence). The CDR3 spells CASSFGGASGNTIYF. The CDR3 bases are TGTGCCAGCAGCTTCGGGGGGGCGTCTGGAAACACCATATATTTT.

The genes are TRBV3-1 (or the pseudogene TRBV3-2) and TRBJ2-3, with D possibly being TRBD1 (6 bases). V lost 2 bases to trimming and J lost 4 bases, with 16 bases between them. The CDR3 length is 16 residues. The germline CDR1 and CDR2 sequences are LGHDT and YNNKEL (reference sequence). CDR3 residues: CASSQNRESNADTQYF. CDR3 coding DNA: TGTGCCAGCAGCCAAAACAGGGAGAGCAACGCAGATACGCAGTATTTT.

The chain combines TRBV5-1 with TRBJ2-7; D ambiguous. The length of the CDR3 is 13 residues. Germline values: CDR1 SGHRS, CDR2 YFSETQ. The V end lost 0 bases, the J end lost 2 bases, and 6 bases lay between the germline ends. CDR3 coding DNA: TGCGCCAGCAGCTTGGACAACACCTACGAGCAGTACTTC. Residues: CASSLDNTYEQYF. Full variable domain (rest looked up from reference TRBV5-1 and TRBJ2-7): KAGVTQTPRYLIKTRGQQVTLSCSPISGHRSVSWYQQTPGQGLQFLFEYFSETQRNKGNFPGRFSGRQFSNSRSEMNVSTLELGDSALYLCASSLDNTYEQYFGPGTRLTVT.

The gene calls are TRBV6-5 and TRBJ1-3; D call uncertain. This CDR3 has 14 amino acids. Germline V gene data show CDR1 as MNHEY and CDR2 as SVGAGI. The germline V and J ends were trimmed by 6 bases and 0 bases, with 9 bases remaining between them. The CDR3 DNA reads TGTGCCAGCAGCGACCGGAGCTCTGGAAACACCATATATTTT. Its translation: CASSDRSSGNTIYF.

This clone was detected only once. The CDR3, as DNA: TGTGCCAGCTCACTGGGAGGAAAGGAAAACACCATATATTTT. This encodes CASSLGGKENTIYF. V is TRBV18 and J is TRBJ1-3; D is uncertain. The CDR3 contains 14 residues. V lost 4 bases and J lost 6, with 13 bases in between. Looked up from germline, CDR1 is KGHSH and CDR2 is LQKENI. Full variable domain (rest looked up from reference TRBV18 and TRBJ1-3): NAGVMQNPRHLVRRRGQEARLRCSPMKGHSHVYWYRQLPEEGLKFMVYLQKENIIDESGMPKERFSAEFPKEGPSILRIQQVVRGDSAAYFCASSLGGKENTIYFGEGSWLTVV.

V and J are TRBV11-2 and TRBJ2-1; TRBD2 aligns across 10 bases. In germline, CDR1 is SGHAT, CDR2 FQNNGV. The junction had 8 bases not matched to a gene; V was cut back by 5 bases and J by 4 bases. The CDR3 has 16 residues. The CDR3 protein is CASSHSGGTLYNEQFF. Written as DNA, the CDR3 is TGTGCCAGCAGCCATAGCGGGGGGACACTTTACAATGAGCAGTTCTTC.

The chain combines TRBV4-2 with TRBJ1-2; TRBD1 is a possible D gene (5 bases). The germline gives CDR1 LGHNA, CDR2 YNFKEQ. Trimming pared 0 bases from V and 8 bases from J, leaving 13 bases between. The length of the CDR3 is 14 residues. CDR3 sequence reads: CASSQEGLGLGYTF. The CDR3 DNA sequence: TGTGCCAGCAGCCAAGAGGGACTTGGGCTCGGCTACACCTTC.

The rearrangement links TRBV2 to TRBJ1-6; 11 nucleotides align to TRBD1. From germline, CDR1 is SNHLY and CDR2 FYNNEI. Losses at the gene ends were 8 bases for V and 7 bases for J; bases not matched to a gene: 4. The CDR3 is made up of 14 amino acids. The CDR3: CASWGQGVNSPLHF. The CDR3 DNA reads TGTGCCAGCTGGGGACAGGGGGTAAATTCACCCCTCCACTTT.

J is TRBJ2-7 and V is TRBV6-2 or TRBV6-3; 9 bases line up with TRBD1. After removal of 0 bases from V and 6 bases from J, the junction contained 9 bases not matched to a gene. Germline-derived CDR1 and CDR2 are MNHEY and SVGEGT. The CDR3 is made up of 16 amino acids. In nucleotides, the CDR3 is TGTGCCAGCAGTTACTCGCCACCCGGGACAGGGCCCGAGCAGTACTTC. The encoded protein is CASSYSPPGTGPEQYF.

This clone was observed a single time. The genes are TRBV15 and TRBJ2-7; no definite D call. The CDR3 is 14 residues long. V lost 5 bases and J lost 0, with 11 bases in between. Germline V gene data show CDR1 as LNHNV and CDR2 as YYDKDF (reference sequence). The CDR3, as DNA: TGTGCCACCAGCCCTCAGTTCAACTCCTACGAGCAGTACTTC. As protein: CATSPQFNSYEQYF.

This sequence joins TRBV19 and TRBJ1-1; 8 nucleotides match TRBD1. CDR1 and CDR2 from the germline V gene are LNHDA and SQIVND (reference sequence). The CDR3 has 15 residues. Trimming removed 4 bases from V and 1 base from J; junction bases left unmatched: 5. The CDR3, as DNA: TGTGCCAGTAGTAAGACAGGGGTGGAGAACACTGAAGCTTTCTTT. As protein: CASSKTGVENTEAFF.

V usage is TRBV2 and J usage is TRBJ1-5; D not certain. This CDR3 contains 13 residues. Germline V gene data show CDR1 as SNHLY and CDR2 as FYNNEI. V was shortened by 6 bases and J by 0 bases, with 6 bases between the two germline ends. The CDR3 reads CASSTDSNQPQHF. CDR3 DNA sequence: TGTGCCAGCAGCACAGATAGCAATCAGCCCCAGCATTTT.

The gene calls are TRBV4-2 and TRBJ1-2, with D maybe TRBD1 (5 bases). Trimming removed 8 bases at V and 6 bases at J, with 10 bases between. The CDR3 has 11 residues. The germline CDR1 and CDR2 sequences are LGHNA and YNFKEQ. In DNA form, the CDR3 reads TGTGCCAGCGTGGGGGGTCATGGCTACACCTTC. It codes for CASVGGHGYTF.

V gene TRBV10-3 combines with J gene TRBJ1-1, with 8 bases identical to TRBD1. Trimming at V came to 5 bases and at J to 5 bases, leaving 4 bases not matched to a gene. The CDR3 runs to 13 residues. Germline values: CDR1 ENHRY, CDR2 SYGVKD. CDR3 residues: CAISTTGDTEAFF. The CDR3 DNA reads as TGTGCCATCAGTACGACAGGGGATACTGAAGCTTTCTTT.

V usage is TRBV7-8 and J usage is TRBJ2-3; 7 bases are a match to TRBD2. J was trimmed by 6 bases and V by 1 base; bases with no gene match: 10. The CDR3 has 16 amino acids. CDR1 SGHVS and CDR2 FQNEAQ come from the germline V gene. The CDR3 sequence is CASSLDPGGLVDTQYF. The DNA of the CDR3 is TGTGCCAGCAGCTTAGATCCGGGAGGTTTAGTGGATACGCAGTATTTT. Based on the CDR3 plus reference TRBV7-8 and TRBJ2-3, the full variable domain is GAGVSQSPRYKVAKRGQDVALRCDPISGHVSLFWYQQALGQGPEFLTYFQNEAQLDKSGLPSDRFFAERPEGSVSTLKIQRTQQEDSAVYLCASSLDPGGLVDTQYFGPGTRLTVL.

The chain joins TRBV27 to TRBJ2-5, with TRBD2 matching 9 bases. The CDR3 is 16 amino acids. Germline V CDR1 and CDR2: MNHEY, SMNVEV (reference sequence). Unmatched junction bases numbered 6, after V lost 0 bases and J lost 4 bases. CDR3 bases: TGTGCCAGCAGTTTATCGAAAGCGGGAGGTTTAGAGACCCAGTACTTC. Translated, it gives CASSLSKAGGLETQYF.

The V call is TRBV24-1, the J call TRBJ2-1; 8 positions match TRBD2. Germline V gene data show CDR1 as KGHDR and CDR2 as SFDVKD. The CDR3 runs to 15 residues. J lost 7 bases, V lost 4 bases, and 8 bases had no gene match. The CDR3 sequence is CATSEAGDFKNEQFF. The CDR3 DNA sequence: TGTGCCACCAGTGAAGCGGGAGATTTTAAAAATGAGCAGTTCTTC.

This rearrangement joins TRBV5-1 to TRBJ2-1, with no clear D. The CDR3 has 14 residues. V was shortened by 0 bases and J by 2 bases, with 6 bases between the two germline ends. Germline-derived CDR1 and CDR2 are SGHRS and YFSETQ. CDR3 sequence reads: CASSLGQAYNEQFF. The CDR3 DNA is TGCGCCAGCAGCTTGGGGCAGGCCTACAATGAGCAGTTCTTC.

Only one count was recorded for this clone. This chain joins TRBV11-1 and TRBJ1-5; possibly TRBD1 for D (5 bases). Trimming took 5 bases from V and 9 from J, leaving 11 bases between them. The CDR3 extends over 12 amino acids. CDR1 is SGHAT, CDR2 FQDESV, per germline (reference sequence). CDR3 amino acids: CASSPHQGPQHF. As DNA, the CDR3 is TGTGCCAGCAGCCCTCATCAGGGGCCCCAGCATTTT.

The rearrangement links TRBV7-9 to TRBJ1-3; TRBD1 matches 7 bases. The CDR3 contains 15 residues. The germline CDR1 and CDR2 sequences are SEHNR and FQNEAQ (reference sequence). V was pared by 5 bases and J by 4 bases, with 8 bases of the junction left unmatched. The CDR3 sequence: CASSLWDRPGNTIYF. Here the CDR3 DNA reads TGTGCCAGCAGCCTGTGGGACAGACCGGGAAACACCATATATTTT.

This sequence joins TRBV5-8 and TRBJ2-7, with 7 bases aligning to TRBD1. Per germline, CDR1 SGHTS and CDR2 YDEGEE. CDR3 length: 16 amino acids. Trimming took 0 bases from V and 0 from J; bases not matched to a gene: 6. DNA for the CDR3: TGTGCCAGCAGCTTGGCGGGACAGCGAAGCTCCTACGAGCAGTACTTC. As protein: CASSLAGQRSSYEQYF.